This T cell receptor beta chain was captured by sequencing in a study of shared clonotypes between healthy human individuals. Overall study context: Serving as donors were two women and a few men, whose ages spanned 18 to 49. Overall study findings and caveats: Limitation of the genetic and exposure-history diversity represented came from the few donors.

The V and J ends lost 5 bases and 9 bases, in that order; junction bases with no gene match: 12. CDR3 length: 16 residues. CDR1 is SGHTA, CDR2 FQGTGA, per germline. On this clone itself: Its antigen is unknown.

TCRdb's copy holds only in-frame clones and misses some; the assay was immunoSEQ multiplex PCR. The table has a few hundred thousand clones, around two thirds seen once. Study donors comprised healthy, HIV-negative adults devoid of recent acute infection or vaccination. Sample: memory CD4+ T cells sorted from blood. Subset specified: CD45RA-negative fraction. The gene calls are TRBV7-3 and TRBJ2-1; TRBD2 matches at 11 bases. This receptor was taken from a man between 25 and 39 years old in good health. The CDR3 is CASSLTLAGGVGEQFF. The CDR3 DNA sequence: TGTGCCAGCAGCCTTACCCTAGCGGGAGGTGTTGGTGAGCAGTTCTTC. Complete variable domain (other parts from reference TRBV7-3 and TRBJ2-1): GAGVSQTPSNKVTEKGKYVELRCDPISGHTALYWYRQSLGQGPEFLIYFQGTGAADDSGLPNDRFFAVRPEGSVSTLKIQRTERGDSAVYLCASSLTLAGGVGEQFFGPGTRLTVL.